In this sample, the clone carrying this TCR beta chain turned up a few times. Its specificity is not known. TCRdb reprocessed the reads via MiXCR and lists one record per CDR3 protein. This table has hundreds of thousands of distinct CDR3 sequences, 30% to 40% appearing once. The entry originates in a study of T cell repertoires in cytomegalovirus infection. Study background: Selected CMV epitopes included recently identified HLA-C-restricted ones as well as well-studied HLA-B-restricted ones. CMV infection plus the matching HLA type was flagged by public TCR beta signatures.

Whole-study results and caveats: The cumulative frequency of public TCR beta families identified carriers of CMV plus the relevant HLA.

This sequence originates from a human donor in good health (CMV status not recorded). Some clones in this sample may be carry-over from other donors' samples. The material was cultured PBMCs, obtained from culture after CMV antigen stimulation.

CDR3 sequence reads: CASSQGLASRSSYNEQFF. The DNA for the CDR3 is TGTGCCAGCAGCCAGGGGTTGGCTAGCAGGAGCTCCTACAATGAGCAGTTCTTC. The chain is built from TRBV7-2 and TRBJ2-1, with D tentatively TRBD1 (6 bases). CDR1 is SGHTA, CDR2 FQGNSA, per germline. Trimming pared 5 bases from V and 0 bases from J, leaving 20 bases between. This CDR3 has 18 amino acids.